This T cell receptor (beta chain) originates from a study of OX40 agonist ivuxolimab in advanced cancers. About the research overall: Of mixed ages from about 20 to 90 and averaging 60 years, the group was over 80% male. Overall study results and limits: Clonal expansion was seen in CD4+ and CD8+ blood T cells by week 6 at 0.1 to 3.0 mg/kg. Among the least clonally expanded were partial responders at 0.1-3.0 mg/kg. In the expanded peripheral T cells, antigen specificity was never determined.

In regard to this clone: The target antigen is unknown.

The CDR3 totals 17 residues. Trimming stripped 5 bases from V and 0 bases from J, with 17 bases between. Germline V gene lookup returns CDR1 WNHNN and CDR2 SYGVQD (reference sequence). The assay was immunoSEQ multiplex PCR, and TCRdb's table has in-frame clones only and misses some. The sample consists of approximately 88,000 clones, 70% to 90% of them appearing once. Sequencing was performed on CD4+ or CD8+ T cells sorted from blood, taken in a trial of the OX40 agonist ivuxolimab. This sequence joins TRBV10-1 and TRBJ1-3, with D possibly being TRBD1 (6 bases). The source of this sequence is an adult with an advanced solid tumor such as melanoma, head and neck, liver or kidney cancer. The CDR3 bases are TGCGCCAGCAGTAGATCGGGGGGCTCGGGCTCTGGAAACACCATATATTTT. Protein sequence: CASSRSGGSGSGNTIYF.